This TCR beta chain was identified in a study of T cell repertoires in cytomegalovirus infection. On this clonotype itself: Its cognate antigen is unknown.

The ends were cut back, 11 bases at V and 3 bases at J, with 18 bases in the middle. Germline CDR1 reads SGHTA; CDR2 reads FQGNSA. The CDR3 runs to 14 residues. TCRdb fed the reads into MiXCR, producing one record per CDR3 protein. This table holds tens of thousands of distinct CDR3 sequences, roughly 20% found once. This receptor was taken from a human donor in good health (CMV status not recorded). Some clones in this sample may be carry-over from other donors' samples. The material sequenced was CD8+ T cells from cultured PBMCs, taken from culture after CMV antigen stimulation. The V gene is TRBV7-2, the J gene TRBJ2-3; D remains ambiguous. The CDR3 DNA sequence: TGTGCCCTTTCCTGGGGTTTGAGGACAGATACGCAGTATTTT. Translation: CALSWGLRTDTQYF.